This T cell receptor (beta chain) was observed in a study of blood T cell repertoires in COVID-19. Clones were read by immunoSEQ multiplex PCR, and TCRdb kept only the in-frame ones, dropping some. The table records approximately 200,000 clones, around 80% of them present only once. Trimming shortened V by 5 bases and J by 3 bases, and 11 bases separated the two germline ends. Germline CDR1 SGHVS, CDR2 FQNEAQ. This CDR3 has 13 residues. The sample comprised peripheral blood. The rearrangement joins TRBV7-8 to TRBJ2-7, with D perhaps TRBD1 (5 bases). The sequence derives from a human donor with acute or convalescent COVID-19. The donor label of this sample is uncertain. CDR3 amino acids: CASSPRALYEQYF. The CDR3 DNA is TGTGCCAGCAGCCCCAGGGCCCTCTACGAGCAGTACTTC.